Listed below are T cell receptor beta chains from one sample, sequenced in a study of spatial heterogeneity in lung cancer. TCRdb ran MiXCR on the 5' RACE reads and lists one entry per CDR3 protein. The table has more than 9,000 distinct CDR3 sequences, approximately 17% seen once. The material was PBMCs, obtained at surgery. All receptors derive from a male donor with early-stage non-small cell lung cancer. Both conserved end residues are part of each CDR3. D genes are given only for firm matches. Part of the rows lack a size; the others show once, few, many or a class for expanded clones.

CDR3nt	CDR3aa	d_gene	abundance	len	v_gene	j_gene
TGCAGTGCTAGAGATCCATATATCCAAGAGACCCAGTACTTC	CSARDPYIQETQYF	-	-	14	TRBV20-1	TRBJ2-5
TGCGCCAGCAGCTTGGCCCTAAACAATGAGCAGTTCTTC	CASSLALNNEQFF	-	many	13	TRBV5-1	TRBJ2-1
TGTGCCAGCAGTTTCCTCCCCGAGAATGAGCAGTTCTTC	CASSFLPENEQFF	-	few	13	TRBV27	TRBJ2-1
TGCAGTGCTAGAGATGGAGGGATGGGTTCACCCCTCCACTTT	CSARDGGMGSPLHF	-	many	14	TRBV20-1	TRBJ1-6
TGTGCCAGCGCCCTAGCGGGAGACCACTCCTACGAGCAGTACTTC	CASALAGDHSYEQYF	TRBD2	-	15	TRBV12-3/TRBV12-4	TRBJ2-7
TGTGCCAGCAGCCCCCCCTTTAGCTGGGCCCAAGAGACCCAGTACTTC	CASSPPFSWAQETQYF	-	-	16	TRBV3-1	TRBJ2-5
TGTGCCAGCAGCCCAAGCCTAGTATCCTACGAGCAGTACTTC	CASSPSLVSYEQYF	-	many	14	TRBV3-1	TRBJ2-7
TGTGCCAGCAGCTTAGGGGGAGAGGATGAGCAGTTCTTC	CASSLGGEDEQFF	-	many	13	TRBV7-3	TRBJ2-1
TGTGCCAGCAGCTCCCGGGACGCGCCAACCCAATACGAGCAGTACTTC	CASSSRDAPTQYEQYF	-	many	16	TRBV13	TRBJ2-7
TGTGCCAGTAGTCGGCTAGCGGAACACTGGGAGACCCAGTACTTC	CASSRLAEHWETQYF	TRBD2	few	15	TRBV19	TRBJ2-5
TGTGCCAGCTCACCACGTCCGGGACAGGACAATGAGCAGTTCTTC	CASSPRPGQDNEQFF	TRBD1	-	15	TRBV18	TRBJ2-1
TGCGCCAGCAGTGAGGGCACTGAAGCTTTCTTT	CASSEGTEAFF	-	-	11	TRBV10-2	TRBJ1-1
TGCAGTGCTTGGGATTATGGGGAGCCCCAGCATTTT	CSAWDYGEPQHF	-	few	12	TRBV20-1	TRBJ1-5
TGCAGTGCTAGCTTGGGCGATCCCTCCTACGAGCAGTACTTC	CSASLGDPSYEQYF	-	-	14	TRBV20-1	TRBJ2-7
TGTGCCAGCAGTTTTCCGACAGCTACGGTGTCCTACGAGCAGTACTTC	CASSFPTATVSYEQYF	-	-	16	TRBV28	TRBJ2-7
TGTGCCAGCAGCCCGGACACGAGCACAGATACGCAGTATTTT	CASSPDTSTDTQYF	-	many	14	TRBV7-9	TRBJ2-3
TGTGCCAGCAGTGGGTGGCTAGCGGGGGGCTCTGGGGCCAACGTCCTGACTTTC	CASSGWLAGGSGANVLTF	TRBD2	few	18	TRBV25-1	TRBJ2-6
TGTGCCACCAGTGATTCGCAAAAGGGGGATGATCAGCCCCAGCATTTT	CATSDSQKGDDQPQHF	-	-	16	TRBV24-1	TRBJ1-5
TGTGCCAGCAGCCCGGACCAGCAAGAGACCCAGTACTTC	CASSPDQQETQYF	-	few	13	TRBV11-2	TRBJ2-5
TGTGCCAGCAGTTCCAACTCCCGCCAGTACTTC	CASSSNSRQYF	-	-	11	TRBV28	TRBJ2-7
TGTGCCAGCAGTTCCCCCCTGGGGCTAGCGGACACAGATACGCAGTATTTT	CASSSPLGLADTDTQYF	TRBD2	many	17	TRBV28	TRBJ2-3
TGCAGTGCTAGACGAAATCATCAGCCCCAGCATTTT	CSARRNHQPQHF	-	few	12	TRBV20-1	TRBJ1-5
TGTGCCAGCAGTACCTTCGGGGGCGGGGAAGAGACCCAGTACTTC	CASSTFGGGEETQYF	-	many	15	TRBV7-9	TRBJ2-5
TGTGCCAGCAGCTTTCAACCGAACACTGAAGCTTTCTTT	CASSFQPNTEAFF	-	few	13	TRBV7-6	TRBJ1-1
TGTGCCAGCAGTGATCCCGGGACCGTTGGGGCTTTCTTT	CASSDPGTVGAFF	-	many	13	TRBV6-5	TRBJ1-1
TGTGCCAGCAGCTTACAGGGGGCTTTGGAGACCCAGTACTTC	CASSLQGALETQYF	TRBD1	-	14	TRBV5-6	TRBJ2-5
TGCGCCAGCAGCTCTACATCCCGGGACATACTCTCATACACCTTC	CASSSTSRDILSYTF	-	-	15	TRBV5-1	TRBJ1-2
TGCGCCAGCAGCACCTCTGGGGGGGGTACACAGGGCGAGCAGTACTTC	CASSTSGGGTQGEQYF	-	many	16	TRBV5-1	TRBJ2-7
TGTGCCAGCAGTTCCACCGGGCTAGCGGGCCCTCATGCTGGCATTCAGTACTTC	CASSSTGLAGPHAGIQYF	TRBD2	many	18	TRBV28	TRBJ2-4
TGTGCCAGCAGCATCGAGGGATATAGCAATCAGCCCCAGCATTTT	CASSIEGYSNQPQHF	-	many	15	TRBV12-3/TRBV12-4	TRBJ1-5
TGTGCCAGCAGCTACGGACGGGAAAATTCACCCCTCCACTTT	CASSYGRENSPLHF	-	many	14	TRBV7-9	TRBJ1-6
TGTGCCAGCAGTAACGGACAGGGTGTCGGGGCCAACGTCCTGACTTTC	CASSNGQGVGANVLTF	TRBD1	-	16	TRBV12-3/TRBV12-4	TRBJ2-6
TGCGCCAGCAGCCAAGAGCTACTAGCGGGCGACATTCAGTACTTC	CASSQELLAGDIQYF	TRBD2	few	15	TRBV4-1	TRBJ2-4
TGTGCCAGAAGCTGGGGAACTAGCAATCAGCCCCAGCATTTT	CARSWGTSNQPQHF	-	few	14	TRBV5-3	TRBJ1-5
TGTGCCAGCAGCTTCGGGCGGAAAGAGACCCAGTACTTC	CASSFGRKETQYF	-	few	13	TRBV11-2	TRBJ2-5
TGTGCCAGCTCATCCAATGGTCCGGGACCAGTGAACACCGGGGAGCTGTTTTTT	CASSSNGPGPVNTGELFF	-	few	18	TRBV18	TRBJ2-2
TGCAGCGTTGGGACAGGCGTCGTGGCTTTCTTT	CSVGTGVVAFF	TRBD1	few	11	TRBV29-1	TRBJ1-1
TGTGCCAGCAGCTTAAAACTCGGGAGTGACGATACGCAGTATTTT	CASSLKLGSDDTQYF	-	many	15	TRBV11-2	TRBJ2-3
TGTGCCCCCAGGTCAGGGGTGAGCTCCTACGAGCAGTACTTC	CAPRSGVSSYEQYF	-	few	14	TRBV21-1	TRBJ2-7
TGCAGTGCTAAAAGTTATGCTAGCAATCAGCCCCAGCATTTT	CSAKSYASNQPQHF	-	-	14	TRBV20-1	TRBJ1-5
TGCGCCAGCAGCCAAGGAAAAAAAGGCTACGAGCAGTACTTC	CASSQGKKGYEQYF	-	-	14	TRBV4-1	TRBJ2-7
TGCAGCGTTGAGGGGGGACGGCTGACTGAAGCTTTCTTT	CSVEGGRLTEAFF	-	-	13	TRBV29-1	TRBJ1-1
TGTGCCAGCAGCTTAGAGGACTCTGGGGCCAACGTCCTGACTTTC	CASSLEDSGANVLTF	-	few	15	TRBV13	TRBJ2-6
TGCGCCAGCAGCTCTCTTTCACTAGCGGGAGGGACGGAGACCCAGTACTTC	CASSSLSLAGGTETQYF	TRBD2	few	17	TRBV5-1	TRBJ2-5
TGTGCCAGCAGATCTCCGGGACAGAACTCTGGGGCCAACGTCCTGACTTTC	CASRSPGQNSGANVLTF	TRBD1	few	17	TRBV28	TRBJ2-6
TGTGCCAGCAGTTACTCGTACGGGGGCGGGACTGAAGCTTTCTTT	CASSYSYGGGTEAFF	-	few	15	TRBV6-5	TRBJ1-1
TGTGCCAGCAGCCAAACAGATGCTAGCACAGATACGCAGTATTTT	CASSQTDASTDTQYF	-	-	15	TRBV4-2	TRBJ2-3
TGTGCCAGCAAAGGACTAGCGGGAGGGGGCCTTGGAAACATTCAGTACTTC	CASKGLAGGGLGNIQYF	TRBD2	medium-sized	17	TRBV2	TRBJ2-4
TGTGCCAGCAGTCAGCCGGGTCTGAACACCGGGGAGCTGTTTTTT	CASSQPGLNTGELFF	-	-	15	TRBV12-3/TRBV12-4	TRBJ2-2
TGTGCCAGCAGCTTAGCCGCAGCCGGGGATGAAAAACTGTTTTTT	CASSLAAAGDEKLFF	-	many	15	TRBV7-9	TRBJ1-4
TGTGCCAGCAGTCCACACCTGACAGGGGAAGAGACCCAGTACTTC	CASSPHLTGEETQYF	TRBD1	many	15	TRBV28	TRBJ2-5
TGCAGCGTCGGATCAAGCAACACTGAAGCTTTCTTT	CSVGSSNTEAFF	-	-	12	TRBV29-1	TRBJ1-1
TGTGCCAGCACATCAGATACGCAGTATTTT	CASTSDTQYF	-	-	10	TRBV27	TRBJ2-3
TGTGCCAGCAGCTTCTCAGGGGGAAACACTGAAGCTTTCTTT	CASSFSGGNTEAFF	TRBD1	-	14	TRBV5-4	TRBJ1-1
TGCAGTGCACCGGACAGGGGGCGGAATGGCTACACCTTC	CSAPDRGRNGYTF	TRBD1	few	13	TRBV20-1	TRBJ1-2
TGCAGCGTTGAAGATCCCGGGTGCGTACAGGGTTTTTGCGAGCAGTACTTC	CSVEDPGCVQGFCEQYF	-	many	17	TRBV29-1	TRBJ2-7
TGTGCCAGCAGCTTAATGGGATATACTGAAGCTTTCTTT	CASSLMGYTEAFF	-	many	13	TRBV7-2	TRBJ1-1